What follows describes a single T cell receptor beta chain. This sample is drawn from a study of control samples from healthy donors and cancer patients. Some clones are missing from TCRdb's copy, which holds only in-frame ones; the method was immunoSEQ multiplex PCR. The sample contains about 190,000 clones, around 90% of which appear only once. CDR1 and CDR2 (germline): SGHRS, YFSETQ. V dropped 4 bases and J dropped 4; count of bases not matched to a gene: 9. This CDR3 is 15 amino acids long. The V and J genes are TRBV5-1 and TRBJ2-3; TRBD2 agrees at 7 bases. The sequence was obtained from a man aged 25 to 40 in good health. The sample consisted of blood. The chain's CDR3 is CASSVPGGPPDTQYF. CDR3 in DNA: TGCGCCAGCAGCGTACCGGGAGGCCCCCCAGATACGCAGTATTTT.